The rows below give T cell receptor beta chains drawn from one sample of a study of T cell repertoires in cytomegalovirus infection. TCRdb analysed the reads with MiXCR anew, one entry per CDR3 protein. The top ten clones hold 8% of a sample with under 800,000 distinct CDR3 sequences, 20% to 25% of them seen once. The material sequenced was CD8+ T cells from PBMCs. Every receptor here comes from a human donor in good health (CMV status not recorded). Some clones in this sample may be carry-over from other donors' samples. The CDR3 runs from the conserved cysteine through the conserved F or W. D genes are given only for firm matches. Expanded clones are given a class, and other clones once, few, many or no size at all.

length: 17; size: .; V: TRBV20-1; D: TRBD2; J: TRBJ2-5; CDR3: CSARAPGLAAYQETQYF; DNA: TGCAGTGCTAGAGCGCCGGGACTAGCGGCTTACCAAGAGACCCAGTACTTC
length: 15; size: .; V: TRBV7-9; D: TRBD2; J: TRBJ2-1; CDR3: CASSSGGANYNEQFF; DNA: TGTGCCAGCAGCAGCGGGGGGGCCAACTACAATGAGCAGTTCTTC
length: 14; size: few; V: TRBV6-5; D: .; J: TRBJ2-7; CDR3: CASSYSLSSYEQYF; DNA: TGTGCCAGCAGTTACTCATTGAGCTCCTACGAGCAGTACTTC
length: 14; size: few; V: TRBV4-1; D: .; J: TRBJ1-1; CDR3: CASSQAAKNTEAFF; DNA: TGCGCCAGCAGCCAAGCAGCCAAGAACACTGAAGCTTTCTTT
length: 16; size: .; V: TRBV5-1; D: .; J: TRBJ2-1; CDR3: CASSLVFGGVYNEQFF; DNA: TGCGCCAGCAGCTTGGTGTTTGGCGGGGTATACAATGAGCAGTTCTTC
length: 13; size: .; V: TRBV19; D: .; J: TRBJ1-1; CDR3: CASSTGPVTEAFF; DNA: TGTGCCAGTAGTACCGGACCGGTCACTGAAGCTTTCTTT
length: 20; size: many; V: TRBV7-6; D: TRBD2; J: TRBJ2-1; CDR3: CASSPQRWLAGSQSYNEQFF; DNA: TGTGCCAGCAGCCCCCAGCGATGGCTAGCGGGGAGCCAATCCTACAATGAGCAGTTCTTC
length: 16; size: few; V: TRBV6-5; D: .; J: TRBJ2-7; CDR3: CASSYSSGRLYYEQYF; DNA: TGTGCCAGCAGTTACTCATCGGGCAGACTCTACTACGAGCAGTACTTC
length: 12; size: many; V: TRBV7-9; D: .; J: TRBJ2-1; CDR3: CASSLRADEQFF; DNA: TGTGCCAGCAGCTTAAGAGCGGATGAGCAGTTCTTC
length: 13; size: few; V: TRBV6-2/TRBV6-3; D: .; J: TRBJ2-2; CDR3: CASRAVTTGELFF; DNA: TGTGCCAGCAGAGCGGTGACCACCGGGGAGCTGTTTTTT
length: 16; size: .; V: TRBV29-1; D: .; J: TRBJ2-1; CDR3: CSVQEQGLNPYNEQFF; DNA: TGCAGCGTCCAAGAACAGGGCCTCAACCCCTACAATGAGCAGTTCTTC
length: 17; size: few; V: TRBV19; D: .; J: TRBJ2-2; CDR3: CASSIDPPRPNTGELFF; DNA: TGTGCCAGTAGTATAGATCCGCCGAGGCCGAACACCGGGGAGCTGTTTTTT
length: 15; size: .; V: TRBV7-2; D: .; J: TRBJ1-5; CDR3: CVNSLVEYSNQPQHF; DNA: TGTGTCAACAGCTTAGTAGAATATAGCAATCAGCCCCAGCATTTT
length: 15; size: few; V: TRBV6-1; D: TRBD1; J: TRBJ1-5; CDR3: CASSERGQALPPQHF; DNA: TGTGCCAGCAGTGAAAGGGGACAGGCTCTACCGCCCCAGCATTTT
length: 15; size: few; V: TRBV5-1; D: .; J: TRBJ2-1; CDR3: CASSLFGDEYNEQFF; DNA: TGCGCCAGCAGCTTGTTCGGGGACGAATACAATGAGCAGTTCTTC
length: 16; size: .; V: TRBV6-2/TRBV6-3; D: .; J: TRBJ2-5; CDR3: CASSYSRDDGGETQYF; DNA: TGTGCCAGCAGTTACTCCCGGGACGATGGGGGAGAGACCCAGTACTTC
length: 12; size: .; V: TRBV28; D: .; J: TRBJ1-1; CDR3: CASSFTSPEAFF; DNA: TGTGCCAGCAGTTTCACGTCCCCCGAAGCTTTCTTT
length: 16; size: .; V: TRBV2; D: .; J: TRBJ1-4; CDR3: CASSGQTGMTNEKLFF; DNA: TGTGCCAGCAGTGGACAAACAGGGATGACTAATGAAAAACTGTTTTTT
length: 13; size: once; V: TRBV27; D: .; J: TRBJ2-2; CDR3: CASSLRGNGELFF; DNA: TGTGCCAGCAGTTTAAGGGGAAACGGGGAGCTGTTTTTT
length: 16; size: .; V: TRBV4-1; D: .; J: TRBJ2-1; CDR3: CASSPREVGAYNEQFF; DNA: TGCGCCAGCAGCCCTAGGGAAGTGGGGGCCTACAATGAGCAGTTCTTC
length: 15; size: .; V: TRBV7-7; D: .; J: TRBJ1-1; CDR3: CASSLGTNWNTEAFF; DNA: TGTGCTAGCAGCTTAGGAACAAACTGGAACACTGAAGCTTTCTTT
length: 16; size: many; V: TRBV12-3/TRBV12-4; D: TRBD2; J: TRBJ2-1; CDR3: CASSFWGGHSYNEQFF; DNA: TGTGCCAGCAGTTTTTGGGGGGGTCACTCCTACAATGAGCAGTTCTTC
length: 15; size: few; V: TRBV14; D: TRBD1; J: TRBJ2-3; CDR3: CASSQRGPSTDTQYF; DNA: TGTGCCAGCAGCCAAAGGGGGCCTAGCACAGATACGCAGTATTTT
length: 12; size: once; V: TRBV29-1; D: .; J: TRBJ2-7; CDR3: CSVVLGPYEQYF; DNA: TGCAGCGTTGTTCTAGGCCCCTACGAGCAGTACTTC
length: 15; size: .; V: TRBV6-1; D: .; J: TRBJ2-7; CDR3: CASSEVEGTAYEQYF; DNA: TGTGCCAGCAGTGAAGTAGAAGGGACCGCCTACGAGCAATACTTC
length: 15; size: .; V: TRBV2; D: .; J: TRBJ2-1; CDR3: CASTPPFATFPQQFF; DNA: TGTGCCAGCACTCCCCCGTTTGCAACTTTCCCCCAGCAGTTCTTC
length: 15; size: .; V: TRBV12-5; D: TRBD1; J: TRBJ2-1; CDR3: CASVPDRGSYNEQFF; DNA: TGTGCTAGTGTCCCTGACAGGGGGTCCTACAATGAGCAGTTCTTC
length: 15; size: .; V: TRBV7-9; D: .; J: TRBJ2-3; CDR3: CASSPPGPGTDTQYF; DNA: TGTGCCAGCAGCCCCCCCGGGCCCGGGACAGATACGCAGTATTTT
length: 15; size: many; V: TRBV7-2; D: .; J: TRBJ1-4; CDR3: CASSSSGGGLEKLFF; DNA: TGTGCCAGCAGTTCCTCTGGCGGGGGGCTTGAAAAACTGTTTTTT
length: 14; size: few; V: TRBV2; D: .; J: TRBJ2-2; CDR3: CASSGDTDTGELFF; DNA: TGTGCCAGCAGCGGAGACACCGACACCGGGGAGCTGTTTTTT
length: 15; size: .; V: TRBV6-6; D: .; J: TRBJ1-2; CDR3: CASSPPGGGSYGYTF; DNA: TGTGCCAGCAGCCCCCCGGGGGGTGGGAGCTATGGCTACACCTTC
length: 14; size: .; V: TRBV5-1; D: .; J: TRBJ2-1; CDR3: CASSPERLYNEQFF; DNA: TGCGCCAGCAGCCCCGAGCGGCTCTACAATGAGCAGTTCTTC
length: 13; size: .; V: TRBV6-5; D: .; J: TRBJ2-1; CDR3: CVSSYSDTAEQFF; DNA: TGTGTCAGCAGTTACTCAGATACGGCGGAGCAGTTCTTC
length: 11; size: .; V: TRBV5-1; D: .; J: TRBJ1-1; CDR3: CASSLDEKAFF; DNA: TGCGCCAGCAGCTTGGATGAGAAGGCTTTCTTT
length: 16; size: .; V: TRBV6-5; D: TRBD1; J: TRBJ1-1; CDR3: CASSDTDRGWWTEAFF; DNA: TGTGCCAGCAGTGACACCGACAGGGGATGGTGGACTGAAGCTTTCTTT
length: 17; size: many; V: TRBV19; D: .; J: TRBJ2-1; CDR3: CASSIEWGTIPYNEQFF; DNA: TGTGCCAGTAGTATAGAGTGGGGGACAATTCCCTACAATGAGCAGTTCTTC
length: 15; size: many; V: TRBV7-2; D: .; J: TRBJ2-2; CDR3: CASSPLGEFAGELFF; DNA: TGTGCCAGCAGCCCGCTGGGGGAGTTTGCCGGGGAGCTGTTTTTT
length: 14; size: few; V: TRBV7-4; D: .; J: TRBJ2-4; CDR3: CASSQVVAKNIQYF; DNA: TGTGCCAGCAGCCAAGTAGTAGCCAAAAACATTCAGTACTTC
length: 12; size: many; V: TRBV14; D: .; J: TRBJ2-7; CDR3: CASSHQVYEQYF; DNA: TGTGCCAGCAGCCATCAGGTCTACGAGCAGTACTTC
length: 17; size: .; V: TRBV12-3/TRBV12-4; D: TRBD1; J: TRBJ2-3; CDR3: CASSFFPGTDSTDTQYF; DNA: TGTGCCAGCAGTTTTTTCCCGGGGACAGATAGCACAGATACGCAGTATTTT
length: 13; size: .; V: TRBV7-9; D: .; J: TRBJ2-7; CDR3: CASSLDNLDEQYF; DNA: TGTGCCAGCAGCTTAGACAATTTGGACGAGCAGTACTTC
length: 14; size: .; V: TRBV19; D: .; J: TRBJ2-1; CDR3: CASSIAGTYNEQFF; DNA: TGTGCCAGTAGTATTGCAGGGACCTACAATGAGCAGTTCTTC
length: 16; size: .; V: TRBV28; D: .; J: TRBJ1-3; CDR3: CASIRTPGTGGNTIYF; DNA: TGTGCCAGCATCCGAACCCCCGGGACCGGTGGAAACACCATATATTTT
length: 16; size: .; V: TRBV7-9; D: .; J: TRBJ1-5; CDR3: CASSLDGVHSNQPQHF; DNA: TGTGCCAGCAGCTTAGATGGGGTTCATAGCAATCAGCCCCAGCATTTT
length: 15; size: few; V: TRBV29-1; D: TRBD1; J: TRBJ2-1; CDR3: CSGWTGGISYNEQFF; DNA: TGCAGCGGTTGGACAGGGGGTATCTCCTACAATGAGCAGTTCTTC
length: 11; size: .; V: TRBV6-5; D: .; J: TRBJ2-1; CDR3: CTSGAYNEQFF; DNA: TGTACCAGCGGCGCCTACAATGAGCAGTTCTTC
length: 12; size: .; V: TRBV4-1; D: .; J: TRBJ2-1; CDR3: CASSQAQNEQFF; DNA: TGCGCCAGCAGCCAAGCCCAGAATGAGCAGTTCTTC
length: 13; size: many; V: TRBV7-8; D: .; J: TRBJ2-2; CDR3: CASGTLNTGELFF; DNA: TGTGCCAGCGGGACCTTGAACACCGGGGAGCTGTTTTTT
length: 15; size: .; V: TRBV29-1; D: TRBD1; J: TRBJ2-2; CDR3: CSVERDRGITGELFF; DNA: TGCAGCGTTGAAAGAGACAGGGGAATCACCGGGGAGCTGTTTTTT
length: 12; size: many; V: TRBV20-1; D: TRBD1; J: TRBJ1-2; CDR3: CSALQGDYGYTF; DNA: TGCAGTGCACTTCAGGGGGACTATGGCTACACCTTC
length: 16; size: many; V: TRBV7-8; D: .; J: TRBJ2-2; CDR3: CASSLGSGTIFGELFF; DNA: TGTGCCAGCAGCTTAGGATCTGGGACAATCTTCGGGGAGCTGTTTTTT
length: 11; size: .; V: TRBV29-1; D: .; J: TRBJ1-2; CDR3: CSAGGDLDHTF; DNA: TGCAGCGCTGGGGGTGATCTGGACCACACCTTC
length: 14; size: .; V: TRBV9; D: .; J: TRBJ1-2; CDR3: CASSPRGTKDGYTF; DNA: TGTGCCAGCAGCCCCCGAGGGACTAAGGATGGCTACACCTTC
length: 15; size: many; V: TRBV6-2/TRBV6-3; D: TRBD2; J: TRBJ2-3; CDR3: CASSTSGGTTDTQYF; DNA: TGTGCCAGCAGCACTAGCGGGGGGACCACAGATACGCAGTATTTT
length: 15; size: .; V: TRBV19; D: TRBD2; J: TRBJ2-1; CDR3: CASRISGGSYNEQFF; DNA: TGTGCCAGTAGAATTAGCGGGGGGTCCTACAATGAGCAGTTCTTC
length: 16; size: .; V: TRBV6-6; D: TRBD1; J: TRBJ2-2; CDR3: CASRSPGQGHTGELFF; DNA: TGTGCCAGCAGGAGTCCGGGACAGGGACACACCGGGGAGCTGTTTTTT
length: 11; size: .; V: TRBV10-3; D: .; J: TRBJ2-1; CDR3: CAISDVGLQFF; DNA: TGTGCCATCAGTGATGTGGGCTTGCAGTTCTTC
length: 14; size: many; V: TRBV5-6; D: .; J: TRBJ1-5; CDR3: CASSMGRSNQPQHF; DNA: TGTGCCAGCAGTATGGGGAGGAGCAATCAGCCCCAGCATTTT
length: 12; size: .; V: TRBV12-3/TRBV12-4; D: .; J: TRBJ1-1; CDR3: CASSLAADEAFF; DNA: TGTGCCAGCAGTTTGGCGGCAGATGAAGCTTTCTTT